This T cell receptor beta chain was found in a study of blood T cell repertoires in COVID-19. Germline V CDR1 and CDR2: SGHTA, FQGTGA. Trimming shortened V by 2 bases and J by 4 bases, and 9 bases separated the two germline ends. This CDR3 is 14 amino acids long. Clones were read by immunoSEQ multiplex PCR, and TCRdb kept only the in-frame ones, dropping some. Among under 300,000 clones listed, about four fifths were seen once. This receptor was obtained from a man aged 25-40 years who had recovered from COVID-19. The chain carries TRBV7-3 and TRBJ2-1; the D is unclear. Sequencing input: peripheral blood. In DNA, the CDR3 is TGTGCCAGCAGCTTAGAGCCTCCTTACAATGAGCAGTTCTTC. Its protein is CASSLEPPYNEQFF.